This TCR beta chain was documented in a study of identical twins. Findings and limits, study-wide: Not following the same donors, the study drew its conclusions from cross-sectional statistical analysis. Out-of-frame alpha sequences shared between twins exhibited an excess of low generation probability. Beta out-of-frame sequences showed weaker excess sharing between twins.

TCRdb redid the calling of the 5' RACE reads with MiXCR, one entry per CDR3 protein. The top ten clones hold roughly 0.97% of a sample with about 660,000 distinct CDR3 sequences, less than 10% of them seen once. Deletions cut 4 bases from V and 1 base from J, with 11 bases between. The V gene's germline CDR1 is MDHEN and CDR2 SYDVKM. The CDR3 loop spans 14 amino acids. There are a few counts of this clonotype. Its antigen is not identified. The sample also formed part of further work on yellow fever vaccine responses in identical twins.

This sequence originates from a woman under 30 in good health. The sequencing sample was made of PBMCs. The chain has TRBV28 and TRBJ2-7; tentatively, D is TRBD2 (6 bases). CDR3 bases: TGTGCCAGCAGTTATAGCGGAGCATCCTACGAGCAGTACTTC. Amino acid sequence: CASSYSGASYEQYF.